This T cell receptor (beta chain) was found in a study of T-cell reconstitution after alpha-beta-depleted transplantation in children. As it was prepared, the TCRbeta library received unique molecular identifiers. MiXCR, applied by TCRdb to the PCR reads, yields one record per CDR3 protein. The sample lists about 900,000 distinct CDR3 sequences, roughly 29% occurring once. The CDR3 totals 12 residues. V lost 1 base and J 7 bases, leaving 7 bases between the germline ends. In this sample, this clonotype turned up a few times. The receptor was isolated from a boy younger than two who had a stem cell transplant for SCID, so the T cells may come from the graft donor. The V call is TRBV12-3 or TRBV12-4, the J call TRBJ1-2; D not resolved. Source: PBMCs, mostly from graft donor cells, taken 360 days after TCRalphabeta/CD19-depleted stem cell transplant. The CDR3 bases are TGTGCCAGCAGTTTAGTATTAGGTGGCTACACCTTC. Translating gives CASSLVLGGYTF.